A selection of T cell receptor beta chains follows, all from one sample in a study of blood T cell repertoires in COVID-19. Some clones are missing from TCRdb's copy, which holds only in-frame ones; the method was immunoSEQ multiplex PCR. This table has a few hundred thousand clones, 70% to 90% appearing once. The source material was PBMCs or T cells enriched from blood (not recorded which). Every receptor here comes from a man in his thirties or forties who had recovered from COVID-19. The CDR3 runs from the conserved cysteine through the conserved F or W. The D gene is left open where the match is weak. Where a row states a size, it is once, few, many or the class of an expanded clone; other rows omit it.

CASSRGLAGPTDTQYF	TGTGCCAGCAGTAGGGGACTAGCGGGCCCCACAGATACGCAGTATTTT	TRBD2	TRBV27	-	TRBJ2-3
CASSFDEGEKLFF	TGTGCCAGCAGTTTTGACGAGGGTGAAAAACTGTTTTTT	-	TRBV12-3/TRBV12-4	-	TRBJ1-4
CASSSSGGVPGYEQYF	TGTGCCAGCAGCTCTAGCGGGGGGGTTCCGGGATACGAGCAGTACTTC	TRBD2	TRBV7-8	-	TRBJ2-7
CASSRAYEQYF	TGTGCCAGCAGCCGAGCCTACGAGCAGTACTTC	-	TRBV12-3/TRBV12-4	few	TRBJ2-7
CASSPGQVYYGYTF	TGCGCCAGCAGCCCGGGACAGGTCTACTATGGCTACACCTTC	TRBD1	TRBV5-1	once	TRBJ1-2
CASSFEGGGTEAFF	TGCGCCAGCAGCTTTGAAGGGGGTGGCACTGAAGCTTTCTTT	-	TRBV5-1	-	TRBJ1-1
CASRGSGVYEQYF	TGTGCCAGCAGAGGGTCGGGGGTATACGAGCAGTACTTC	-	TRBV6-5	-	TRBJ2-7
CASSLGSGGYPYEQYF	TGTGCCAGCAGCTTAGGTAGCGGGGGGTACCCCTACGAGCAGTACTTC	TRBD2	TRBV7-9	-	TRBJ2-7
CASSLLIGQGATEAFF	TGTGCCAGCAGCTTATTAATAGGACAGGGGGCCACTGAAGCTTTCTTT	TRBD1	TRBV11-2	-	TRBJ1-1
CSVDIGGMNTEAFF	TGCAGCGTTGATATAGGCGGAATGAACACTGAAGCTTTCTTT	-	TRBV29-1	-	TRBJ1-1
CASSDRRGPANEKLFF	TGTGCCAGCAGCGATAGGAGGGGGCCGGCTAATGAAAAACTGTTTTTT	TRBD1	TRBV11-2	once	TRBJ1-4
CASSHFLSDGPGSGELFF	TGCGCCAGCAGCCATTTCTTGAGTGACGGGCCGGGGTCCGGGGAGCTGTTTTTT	-	TRBV4-3	-	TRBJ2-2
CASSLGGISTDYGYTF	TGTGCCAGCAGTTTAGGCGGGATTTCAACGGACTATGGCTACACCTTC	-	TRBV27	once	TRBJ1-2
CAISLDRDSNVLTF	TGTGCCATCAGCCTGGACAGGGATTCCAACGTCCTGACTTTC	TRBD1	TRBV10-3	-	TRBJ2-6
CASSIGRGLNADTQYF	TGTGCCAGCAGCATCGGACGTGGACTAAACGCAGATACGCAGTATTTT	-	TRBV13	-	TRBJ2-3
CASSEQTGGRQETQYF	TGTGCCAGCAGCGAACAAACAGGGGGCCGTCAAGAGACCCAGTACTTC	TRBD1	TRBV9	-	TRBJ2-5
CASSQESPDRRVSSPGTDTQYF	TGCGCGAGCAGCCAAGAGTCTCCGGACAGGAGAGTGTCCTCTCCTGGGACAGATACGCAGTATTTT	TRBD1	TRBV4-3	-	TRBJ2-3
CAISESPIKGQRRRSNQPQHF	TGTGCCATCAGTGAGTCTCCGATTAAGGGACAGAGGAGGCGAAGCAATCAGCCCCAGCATTTT	TRBD1	TRBV10-3	-	TRBJ1-5
CASSSRLRTGKGLRGYTF	TGTGCCAGCAGCTCTAGACTACGGACAGGGAAAGGTTTAAGGGGCTACACCTTC	TRBD1	TRBV13	-	TRBJ1-2
CASSPVGGVSGNTIYF	TGTGCCAGCAGCCCGGTCGGGGGAGTCTCTGGAAACACCATATATTTT	-	TRBV7-2	-	TRBJ1-3
CASSLRAGGPRSETQYF	TGTGCCAGCAGCTTAAGAGCGGGGGGGCCGAGGTCGGAGACCCAGTACTTC	TRBD2	TRBV11-2	-	TRBJ2-5
CASSLEGSSSYNEQFF	TGTGCCAGCAGCTTAGAAGGGAGTAGCTCCTACAATGAGCAGTTCTTC	-	TRBV13	once	TRBJ2-1